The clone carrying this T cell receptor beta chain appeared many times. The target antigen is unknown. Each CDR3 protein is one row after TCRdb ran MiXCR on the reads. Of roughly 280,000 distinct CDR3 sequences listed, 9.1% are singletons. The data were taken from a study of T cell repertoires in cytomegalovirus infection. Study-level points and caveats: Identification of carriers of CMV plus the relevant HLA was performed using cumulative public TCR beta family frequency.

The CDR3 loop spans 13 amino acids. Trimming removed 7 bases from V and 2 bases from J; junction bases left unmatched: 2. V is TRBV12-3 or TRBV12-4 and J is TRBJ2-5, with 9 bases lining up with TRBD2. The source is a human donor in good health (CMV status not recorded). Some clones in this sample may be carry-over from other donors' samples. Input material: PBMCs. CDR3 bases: TGTGCCAGCAAGACTAGCGGACAAGAGACCCAGTACTTC. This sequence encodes CASKTSGQETQYF.